This is a list of T cell receptor beta chains from one sample in a study of shared clonotypes between healthy human individuals. Method: immunoSEQ multiplex PCR; TCRdb's copy keeps in-frame clones and lacks some. The sample carries millions of clones, roughly nine tenths recorded once. Source material: naive CD4+ T cells sorted from blood. The receptors stem from a young man in good health. The CDR3 runs from the conserved cysteine through the conserved F or W.

cdr3_length: 13; j_call: TRBJ1-2; v_call: TRBV18; cdr3_aa: CASSPGRGYGYTF
cdr3_length: 13; j_call: TRBJ2-7; v_call: TRBV30; cdr3_aa: CAWWDRESYEQYF
cdr3_length: 15; j_call: TRBJ1-3; v_call: TRBV4-3; cdr3_aa: CASSQVGNSGNTIYF
cdr3_length: 15; j_call: TRBJ2-7; v_call: TRBV5-4; cdr3_aa: CASSVGAVPSYEQYF
cdr3_length: 15; j_call: TRBJ1-2; v_call: TRBV27; cdr3_aa: CASSLVGQEGYGYTF
cdr3_length: 15; j_call: TRBJ2-3; v_call: TRBV19; cdr3_aa: CASSSDSRGGDTQYF
cdr3_length: 16; j_call: TRBJ2-3; v_call: TRBV7-6; cdr3_aa: CASSPMGERRTDTQYF
cdr3_length: 16; j_call: TRBJ1-6; v_call: TRBV15; cdr3_aa: CATSLAGGQGGSPLHF
cdr3_length: 15; j_call: TRBJ1-3; v_call: TRBV7-9; cdr3_aa: CASSPRGGSGNTIYF
cdr3_length: 15; j_call: TRBJ2-5; v_call: TRBV11-2; cdr3_aa: CASSFSGRAVETQYF
cdr3_length: 14; j_call: TRBJ2-3; v_call: TRBV5-8; cdr3_aa: CASRRDPGTGTQYF